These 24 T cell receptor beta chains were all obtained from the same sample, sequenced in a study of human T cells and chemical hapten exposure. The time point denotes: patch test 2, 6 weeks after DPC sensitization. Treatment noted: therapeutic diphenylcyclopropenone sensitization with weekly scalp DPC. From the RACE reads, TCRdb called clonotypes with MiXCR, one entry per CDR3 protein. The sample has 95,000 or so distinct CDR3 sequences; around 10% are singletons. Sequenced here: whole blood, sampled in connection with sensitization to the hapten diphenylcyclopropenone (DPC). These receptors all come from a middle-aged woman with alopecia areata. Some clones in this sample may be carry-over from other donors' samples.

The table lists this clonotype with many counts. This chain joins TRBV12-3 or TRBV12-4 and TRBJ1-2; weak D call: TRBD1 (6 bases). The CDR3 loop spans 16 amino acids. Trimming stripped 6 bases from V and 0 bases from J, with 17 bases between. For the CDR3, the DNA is TGTGCCAGCAGCTTATCACCAGGGGTGTCTAACTATGGCTACACCTTC. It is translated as CASSLSPGVSNYGYTF.

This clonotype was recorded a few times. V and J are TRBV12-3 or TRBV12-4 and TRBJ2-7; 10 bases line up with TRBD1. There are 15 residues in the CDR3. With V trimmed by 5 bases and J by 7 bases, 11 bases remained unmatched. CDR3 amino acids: CASSPGTGASEEQYF. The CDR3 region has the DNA TGTGCCAGCAGTCCGGGGACAGGGGCCTCCGAGGAGCAGTACTTC.

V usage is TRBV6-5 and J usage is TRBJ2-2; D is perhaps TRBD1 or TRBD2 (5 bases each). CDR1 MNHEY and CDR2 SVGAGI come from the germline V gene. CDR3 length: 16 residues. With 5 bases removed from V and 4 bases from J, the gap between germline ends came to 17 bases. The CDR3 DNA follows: TGTGCCAGCAGTACCCCCCAGGGACGCAGCACCGGGGAGCTGTTTTTT. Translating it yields CASSTPQGRSTGELFF.

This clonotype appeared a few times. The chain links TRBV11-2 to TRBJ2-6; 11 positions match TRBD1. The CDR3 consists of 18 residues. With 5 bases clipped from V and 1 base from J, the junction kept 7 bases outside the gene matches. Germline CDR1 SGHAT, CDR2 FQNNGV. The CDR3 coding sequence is TGTGCCAGCAGCCCTAGGACAGGGGGCGGGTCTGGGGCCAACGTCCTGACTTTC. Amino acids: CASSPRTGGGSGANVLTF.

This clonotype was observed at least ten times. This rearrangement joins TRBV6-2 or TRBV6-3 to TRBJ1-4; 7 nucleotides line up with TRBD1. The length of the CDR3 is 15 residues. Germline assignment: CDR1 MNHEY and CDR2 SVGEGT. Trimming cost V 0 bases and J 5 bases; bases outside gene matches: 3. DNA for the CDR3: TGTGCCAGCAGTTACTCCGGGACAGCGAATGAAAAACTGTTTTTT. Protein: CASSYSGTANEKLFF.

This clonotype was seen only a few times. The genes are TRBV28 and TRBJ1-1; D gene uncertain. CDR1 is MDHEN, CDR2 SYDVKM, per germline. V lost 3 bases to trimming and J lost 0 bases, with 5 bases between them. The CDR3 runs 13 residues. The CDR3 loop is CASSLWVNTEAFF. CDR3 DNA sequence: TGTGCCAGCAGTTTGTGGGTGAACACTGAAGCTTTCTTT. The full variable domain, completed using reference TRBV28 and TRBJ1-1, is DVKVTQSSRYLVKRTGEKVFLECVQDMDHENMFWYRQDPGLGLRLIYFSYDVKMKEKGDIPEGYSVSREKKERFSLILESASTNQTSMYLCASSLWVNTEAFFGQGTRLTVV.

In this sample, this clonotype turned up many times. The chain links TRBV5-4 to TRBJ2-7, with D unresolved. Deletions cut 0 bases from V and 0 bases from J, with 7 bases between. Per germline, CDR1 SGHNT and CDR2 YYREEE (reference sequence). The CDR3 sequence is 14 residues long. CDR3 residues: CASSLVGSSYEQYF. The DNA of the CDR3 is TGTGCCAGCAGCTTGGTCGGTTCCTCCTACGAGCAGTACTTC.

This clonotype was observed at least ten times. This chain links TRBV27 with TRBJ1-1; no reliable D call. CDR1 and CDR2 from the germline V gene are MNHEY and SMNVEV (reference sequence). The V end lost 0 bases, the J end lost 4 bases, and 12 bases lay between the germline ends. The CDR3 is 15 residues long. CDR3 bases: TGTGCCAGCAGTTTATCTAGGCCTGGAGCCACTGAAGCTTTCTTT. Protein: CASSLSRPGATEAFF.

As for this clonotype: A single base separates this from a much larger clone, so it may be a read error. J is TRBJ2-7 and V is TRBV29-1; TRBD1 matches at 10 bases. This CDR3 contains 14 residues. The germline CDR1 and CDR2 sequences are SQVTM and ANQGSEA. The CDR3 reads CSARPGTGAYEQCF. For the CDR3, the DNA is TGCAGCGCCCGCCCCGGGACAGGGGCCTACGAGCAGTGCTTC.

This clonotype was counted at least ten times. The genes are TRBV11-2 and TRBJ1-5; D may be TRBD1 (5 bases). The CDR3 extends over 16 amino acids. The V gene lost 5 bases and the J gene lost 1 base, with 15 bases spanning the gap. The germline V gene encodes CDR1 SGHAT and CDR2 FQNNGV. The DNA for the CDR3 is TGTGCCAGCAGCCCGGGGGATAGATCCAGCAATCAGCCCCAGCATTTT. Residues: CASSPGDRSSNQPQHF.

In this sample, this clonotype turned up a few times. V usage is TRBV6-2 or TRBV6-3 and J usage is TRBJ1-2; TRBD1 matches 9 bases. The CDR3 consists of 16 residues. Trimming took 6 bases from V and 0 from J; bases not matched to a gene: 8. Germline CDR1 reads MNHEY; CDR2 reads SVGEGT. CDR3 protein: CASSLQQGATNYGYTF. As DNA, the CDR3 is TGTGCCAGCAGCCTGCAACAGGGGGCGACTAACTATGGCTACACCTTC.

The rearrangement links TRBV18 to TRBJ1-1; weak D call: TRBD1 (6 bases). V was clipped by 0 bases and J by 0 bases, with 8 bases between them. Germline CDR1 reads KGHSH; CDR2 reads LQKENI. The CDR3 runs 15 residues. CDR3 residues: CASSPPAGVNTEAFF. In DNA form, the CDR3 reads TGTGCCAGCTCACCACCGGCAGGGGTGAACACTGAAGCTTTCTTT.

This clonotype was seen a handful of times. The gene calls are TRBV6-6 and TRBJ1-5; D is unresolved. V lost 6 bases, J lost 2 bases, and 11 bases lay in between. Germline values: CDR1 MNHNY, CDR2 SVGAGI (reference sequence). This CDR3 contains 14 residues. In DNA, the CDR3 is TGTGCCAGCAGGCCCAACATGGGCAATCAGCCCCAGCATTTT. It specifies CASRPNMGNQPQHF.

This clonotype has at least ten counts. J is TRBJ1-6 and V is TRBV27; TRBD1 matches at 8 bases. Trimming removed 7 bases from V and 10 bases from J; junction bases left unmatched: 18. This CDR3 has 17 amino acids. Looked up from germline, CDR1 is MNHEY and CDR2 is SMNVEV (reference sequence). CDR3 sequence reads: CASTPSGDRLPGSPLHF. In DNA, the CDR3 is TGTGCCAGCACCCCCTCTGGGGACAGGTTACCGGGGTCACCCCTCCACTTT.

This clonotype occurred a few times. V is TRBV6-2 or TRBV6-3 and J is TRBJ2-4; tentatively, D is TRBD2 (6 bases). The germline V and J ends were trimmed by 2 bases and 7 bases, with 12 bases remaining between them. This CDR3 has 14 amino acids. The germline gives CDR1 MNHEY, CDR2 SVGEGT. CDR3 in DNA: TGTGCCAGCAGTTACCGGGAAGGAGGGAACATTCAGTACTTC. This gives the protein CASSYREGGNIQYF.

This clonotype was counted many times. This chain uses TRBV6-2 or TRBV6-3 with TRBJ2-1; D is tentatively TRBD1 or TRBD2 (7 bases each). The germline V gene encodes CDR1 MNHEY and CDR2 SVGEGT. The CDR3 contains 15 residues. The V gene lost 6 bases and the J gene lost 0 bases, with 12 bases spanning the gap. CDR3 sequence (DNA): TGTGCCAGCAGAGGGGGCGGGGGCTCCTACAATGAGCAGTTCTTC. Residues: CASRGGGGSYNEQFF.

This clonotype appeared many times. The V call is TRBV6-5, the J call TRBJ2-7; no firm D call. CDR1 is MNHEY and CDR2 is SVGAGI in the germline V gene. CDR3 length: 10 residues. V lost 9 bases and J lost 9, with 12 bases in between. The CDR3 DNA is TGTGCCAGTCGTGATAACAGGCAGTACTTC. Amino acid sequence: CASRDNRQYF.

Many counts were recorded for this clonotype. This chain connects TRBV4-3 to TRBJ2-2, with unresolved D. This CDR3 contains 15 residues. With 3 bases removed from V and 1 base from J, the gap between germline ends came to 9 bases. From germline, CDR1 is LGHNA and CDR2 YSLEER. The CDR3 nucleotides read TGCGCCAGCAGCCACAGGCTAGAGAACACCGGGGAGCTGTTTTTT. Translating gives CASSHRLENTGELFF.

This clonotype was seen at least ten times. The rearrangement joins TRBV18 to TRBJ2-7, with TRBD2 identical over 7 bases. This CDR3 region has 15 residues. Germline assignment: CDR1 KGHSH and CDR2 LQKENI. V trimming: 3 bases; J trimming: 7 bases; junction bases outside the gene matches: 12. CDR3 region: CASSPTSSSPGEQYF. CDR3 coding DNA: TGTGCCAGCTCACCGACTAGCTCATCCCCTGGGGAGCAGTACTTC.

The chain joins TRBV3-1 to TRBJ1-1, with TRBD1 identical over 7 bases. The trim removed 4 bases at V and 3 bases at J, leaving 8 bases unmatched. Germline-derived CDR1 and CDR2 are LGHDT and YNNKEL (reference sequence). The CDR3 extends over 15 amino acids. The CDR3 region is CASSLRQGRDTEAFF. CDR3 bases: TGTGCCAGCAGCCTTCGACAGGGTCGCGACACTGAAGCTTTCTTT.

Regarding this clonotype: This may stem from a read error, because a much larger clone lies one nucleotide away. CDR3 in amino acids: CASSPPDGSGANALTF. DNA of the CDR3: TGCGCCAGCAGCCCGCCGGATGGCTCTGGGGCCAACGCCCTGACTTTC. V usage is TRBV5-1 and J usage is TRBJ2-6; perhaps TRBD1 as D (5 bases). Germline CDR1 reads SGHRS; CDR2 reads YFSETQ. The CDR3 is made up of 16 amino acids. The full variable domain, rest sourced from reference TRBV5-1 and TRBJ2-6, is KAGVTQTPRYLIKTRGQQVTLSCSPISGHRSVSWYQQTPGQGLQFLFEYFSETQRNKGNFPGRFSGRQFSNSRSEMNVSTLELGDSALYLCASSPPDGSGANALTFGAGSRLTVL.

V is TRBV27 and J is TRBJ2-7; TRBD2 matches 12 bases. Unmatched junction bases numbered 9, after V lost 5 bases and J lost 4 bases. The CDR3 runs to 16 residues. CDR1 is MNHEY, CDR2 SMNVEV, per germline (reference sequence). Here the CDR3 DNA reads TGTGCCAGCAGTCGGCTAGCGGGAGGGCTTCAGTACGAGCAGTACTTC. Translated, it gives CASSRLAGGLQYEQYF.

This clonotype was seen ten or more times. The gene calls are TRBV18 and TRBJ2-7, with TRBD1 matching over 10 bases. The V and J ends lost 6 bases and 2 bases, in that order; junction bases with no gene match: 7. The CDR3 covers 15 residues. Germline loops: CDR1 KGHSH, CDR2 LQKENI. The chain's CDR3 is CASSPGQGVAYEQYF. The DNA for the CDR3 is TGTGCCAGCTCTCCCGGACAGGGGGTCGCCTACGAGCAGTACTTC.

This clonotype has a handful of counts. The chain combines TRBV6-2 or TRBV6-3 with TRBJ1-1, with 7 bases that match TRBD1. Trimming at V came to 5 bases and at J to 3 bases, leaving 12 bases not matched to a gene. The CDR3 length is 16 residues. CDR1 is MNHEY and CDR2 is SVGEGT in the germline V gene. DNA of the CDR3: TGTGCCAGCAGTCATCTCACAGGGGTCGGAGACACTGAAGCTTTCTTT. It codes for CASSHLTGVGDTEAFF.